The 28 T cell receptor beta chains listed next were all sequenced from one sample in a study of memory CD4+ T cells and cytomegalovirus serostatus. Here immunoSEQ multiplex PCR was the method, and the copy in TCRdb shows in-frame clones only, minus some. The data contain 85,000 to 100,000 clones, roughly 80% of them singletons. Single viable CD3+CD4+CD8-CD45RO+ cells were sorted as the memory CD4+ T cells. Source material: memory CD4+ T cells from blood. Receptor source: an adult in good health and CMV-seropositive.

With respect to this clone: An end of the junction does not agree with germline; a read error may underlie this. The chain employs TRBV7-7 and TRBJ2-2; no clear D gene. This CDR3 spans 16 amino acids. Germline assignment: CDR1 SSHAT and CDR2 FNYEAQ (reference sequence). DNA for the CDR3: TGTGCTAGCAGCCAGCAACCGGTGGCGAGCACCGGGGAGCTGTTTTTT. It encodes CASSQQPVASTGELFF. The whole variable domain, filled in from reference TRBV7-7 and TRBJ2-2, reads GAGVSQSPRYKVTKRGQDVTLRCDPISSHATLYWYQQALGQGPEFLTYFNYEAQPDKSGLPSDRFSAERPEGSISTLTIQRTEQRDSAMYRCASSQQPVASTGELFFGEGSRLTVL.

The V gene is TRBV4-1, the J gene TRBJ2-6, with 13 bases fitting TRBD2. CDR1 is MGHRA, CDR2 YSYEKL, per germline. V trimming: 5 bases; J trimming: 1 base; junction bases outside the gene matches: 8. The CDR3 sequence is 19 residues long. CDR3 nucleotides: TGCGCCAGCAGCTACGGACTAGCGGGAGATCGGTCTGGGGCCAACGTCCTGACTTTC. Translating it yields CASSYGLAGDRSGANVLTF.

The rearrangement uses TRBV7-3 and TRBJ2-1; 9 bases agree with TRBD1. V shed 5 bases, J shed 5 bases, and the junction held 4 bases outside the gene matches. The germline V gene has CDR1 SGHTA and CDR2 FQGTGA. This CDR3 comprises 14 residues. CDR3 amino acids: CASSPGQGNNEQFF. The DNA for the CDR3 is TGTGCCAGCAGCCCCGGACAGGGGAACAATGAGCAGTTCTTC.

This chain links TRBV27 with TRBJ2-7; D unclear. The V and J ends lost 4 bases and 2 bases respectively, with 12 bases between them. Germline CDR1 MNHEY, CDR2 SMNVEV (reference sequence). The CDR3 sequence is 14 residues long. The CDR3 bases are TGTGCCAGCAGTTCACGCCTGTTAACCTACGAGCAGTACTTC. As protein: CASSSRLLTYEQYF.

The J gene is TRBJ2-1, the V gene TRBV28; a weak D match, TRBD2 (6 bases). V lost 7 bases and J lost 4, with 17 bases in between. In germline, CDR1 is MDHEN, CDR2 SYDVKM. The CDR3 sequence is 15 residues long. The CDR3 nucleotides read TGTGCCAGCAAAGGTTGGGCTAGCGAGTACAATGAGCAGTTCTTC. Its protein is CASKGWASEYNEQFF. The whole variable domain, filled in from reference TRBV28 and TRBJ2-1, reads DVKVTQSSRYLVKRTGEKVFLECVQDMDHENMFWYRQDPGLGLRLIYFSYDVKMKEKGDIPEGYSVSREKKERFSLILESASTNQTSMYLCASKGWASEYNEQFFGPGTRLTVL.

The chain uses TRBV29-1 and TRBJ2-3; TRBD1 matches at 7 bases. Germline V gene sequence: CDR1 SQVTM, CDR2 ANQGSEA. The trim removed 3 bases at V and 0 bases at J, leaving 9 bases unmatched. The CDR3 length is 16 residues. CDR3 in DNA: TGCAGCGTTGACGGGTCCACAGGGGCGAGCACAGATACGCAGTATTTT. This gives the protein CSVDGSTGASTDTQYF.

This chain joins TRBV9 and TRBJ2-3; 10 bases align to TRBD1. CDR1 and CDR2 from the germline V gene are SGDLS and YYNGEE. V shed 0 bases and J 4 bases; nucleotides not matched to a gene: 5. The CDR3 loop spans 16 amino acids. Here the CDR3 DNA reads TGTGCCAGCAGCGTAGATCCTGGGACAGGGGCAGATACGCAGTATTTT. It encodes CASSVDPGTGADTQYF.

The chain recombines TRBV29-1 with TRBJ1-1; TRBD1 is a possible D gene (5 bases). Germline V gene data show CDR1 as SQVTM and CDR2 as ANQGSEA. The length of the CDR3 is 12 residues. The V end was cut by 6 bases, the J end by 3 bases, with 11 bases between. The DNA for the CDR3 is TGCAGCGTGACAGCCGGTTACACTGAAGCTTTCTTT. Its protein product is CSVTAGYTEAFF.

The V call is TRBV7-2, the J call TRBJ1-2; 8 bases align to TRBD1. The V and J ends lost 5 bases and 4 bases, in that order; junction bases with no gene match: 3. The CDR3 runs to 13 residues. From germline, CDR1 is SGHTA and CDR2 FQGNSA. CDR3 sequence reads: CASSPGTGYGYTF. In nucleotides, the CDR3 is TGTGCCAGCAGCCCCGGGACAGGCTATGGCTACACCTTC. The full variable domain, with the rest looked up from reference TRBV7-2 and TRBJ1-2, is GAGVSQSPSNKVTEKGKDVELRCDPISGHTALYWYRQSLGQGLEFLIYFQGNSAPDKSGLPSDRFSAERTGGSVSTLTIQRTQQEDSAVYLCASSPGTGYGYTFGSGTRLTVV.

The chain employs TRBV11-3 and TRBJ2-5, with no clear D. From germline, CDR1 is SGHNT and CDR2 YENEEA. Trimming removed 5 bases from V and 2 bases from J, with 6 bases in between. This CDR3 has 12 amino acids. CDR3 DNA: TGTGCCAGCAGCCAAGAGCAAGAGACCCAGTACTTC. Translation: CASSQEQETQYF.

The chain is built from TRBV10-3 and TRBJ2-1; 9 bases are a match to TRBD2. V was clipped by 4 bases and J by 8 bases; unmatched bases: 9. CDR1 ENHRY and CDR2 SYGVKD come from the germline V gene. This CDR3 is built from 15 residues. The CDR3 spells CAISALAGLVYEQFF. The DNA for the CDR3 is TGTGCCATCAGTGCTCTAGCGGGACTGGTGTATGAGCAGTTCTTC.

DNA of the CDR3: TGTGCCAGCAGCTTAGGGACAGTGAAATTGGGGGAGCTGTTTTTT. Translation gives CASSLGTVKLGELFF. V gene TRBV7-9 combines with J gene TRBJ2-2, with D maybe TRBD1 (6 bases). The CDR3 length is 15 residues. Germline V CDR1 and CDR2: SEHNR, FQNEAQ (reference sequence). Trimming cost V 1 base and J 8 bases, with 14 bases left between them.

The chain employs TRBV18 and TRBJ1-1; the match to TRBD1 covers 7 bases. The V gene end was trimmed by 3 bases and the J gene end by 11 bases; junction bases not matched to a gene: 9. The CDR3 spans 13 residues. Germline CDR1 reads KGHSH; CDR2 reads LQKENI. The CDR3 nucleotides read TGTGCCAGCTCACCCGAAAGACAGGGCCGGGCTTTCTTT. It translates to CASSPERQGRAFF.

The chain joins TRBV6-5 to TRBJ1-4; maybe TRBD1 (5 bases). Germline CDR1 is MNHEY and CDR2 is SVGAGI. The CDR3 consists of 14 residues. V lost 0 bases, J lost 10 bases, and 12 bases lay in between. The CDR3: CASSYSRPGVKLFF. In DNA form, the CDR3 reads TGTGCCAGCAGTTACTCTAGGCCGGGGGTAAAACTGTTTTTT.

This clone was counted a few times. J is TRBJ1-2 and V is TRBV4-1, with TRBD1 as a possible D gene (6 bases). Per germline, CDR1 MGHRA and CDR2 YSYEKL. Trimming stripped 1 base from V and 7 bases from J, with 10 bases between. The CDR3 totals 13 residues. The CDR3, as DNA: TGCGCCAGCAGCCAAGGGGGACACAGTGGCTACACCTTC. Its protein product is CASSQGGHSGYTF.

V gene TRBV2 combines with J gene TRBJ2-5; no firm D call. Trimming pared 5 bases from V and 2 bases from J, leaving 6 bases between. The germline V gene encodes CDR1 SNHLY and CDR2 FYNNEI. The CDR3 is 12 residues long. CDR3 nucleotide sequence: TGTGCCAGCAGTTACCAGCAAGAGACCCAGTACTTC. Protein product: CASSYQQETQYF.

V usage is TRBV9 and J usage is TRBJ2-3; either TRBD1 or TRBD2 may supply D (6 bases each). This CDR3 has 18 residues. Germline assignment: CDR1 SGDLS and CDR2 YYNGEE. Trimming stripped 4 bases from V and 1 base from J, with 22 bases between. CDR3 amino acids: CASSPGGLSRWGTDTQYF. The CDR3, as DNA: TGTGCCAGCAGCCCCGGGGGCCTAAGTCGATGGGGCACAGATACGCAGTATTTT.

Only a few counts were recorded for this clone. The chain is built from TRBV6-5 and TRBJ1-1; 9 positions agree with TRBD1. This CDR3 spans 13 amino acids. Germline lookup yields CDR1 MNHEY and CDR2 SVGAGI. Unmatched junction bases numbered 8, after V lost 8 bases and J lost 7 bases. CDR3 amino acids: CASRSGTGIEAFF. Written as DNA, the CDR3 is TGTGCCAGCCGATCCGGGACAGGGATTGAAGCTTTCTTT.

This rearrangement joins TRBV18 to TRBJ2-1; D is ambiguous. Trimming stripped 1 base from V and 0 bases from J, with 10 bases between. This CDR3 is built from 16 residues. Germline values: CDR1 KGHSH, CDR2 LQKENI. Here the CDR3 DNA reads TGTGCCAGCTCACCACGTGTTAGTAGCTCCTACAATGAGCAGTTCTTC. It codes for CASSPRVSSSYNEQFF.

This clone was detected only once. The gene calls are TRBV13 and TRBJ2-7, with 11 bases identical to TRBD2. The germline CDR1 and CDR2 sequences are PRHDT and FYEKMQ (reference sequence). V lost 0 bases to trimming and J lost 7 bases; unmatched junction nucleotides: 14. CDR3 size: 18 residues. Written as DNA, the CDR3 is TGTGCCAGCAGCTTAGGCCTCCCAGGGACTAGCGGCTCCGGGGAGCAGTACTTC. Its translation is CASSLGLPGTSGSGEQYF.

This clone was recorded once. The genes are TRBV6-6 and TRBJ1-5; D not certain. The germline V and J ends were trimmed by 2 bases and 2 bases, with 7 bases remaining between them. The CDR3 runs to 14 residues. Germline assignment: CDR1 MNHNY and CDR2 SVGAGI (reference sequence). CDR3 in amino acids: CASSYEVRNQPQHF. As DNA, the CDR3 is TGTGCCAGCAGTTACGAGGTGCGCAATCAGCCCCAGCATTTT.

Here the CDR3 reads CSVEVWPLTNEQYF. CDR3 nucleotide sequence: TGCAGCGTTGAGGTGTGGCCCTTAACGAACGAGCAGTACTTC. The genes are TRBV29-1 and TRBJ2-7; D is unresolved. Trimming removed 3 bases from V and 5 bases from J, with 17 bases in between. Germline-derived CDR1 and CDR2 are SQVTM and ANQGSEA. CDR3 length: 14 amino acids.

The V gene is TRBV6-5, the J gene TRBJ2-2, with D perhaps matching TRBD2 (5 bases). V shed 0 bases and J shed 7 bases, with 6 bases lying between them. In germline, CDR1 is MNHEY, CDR2 SVGAGI. CDR3 length equals 13 residues. CDR3 coding DNA: TGTGCCAGCAGTTACTCGAGGGACGGGGAGCTGTTTTTT. Protein product: CASSYSRDGELFF.

V usage is TRBV29-1 and J usage is TRBJ1-2; no firm D call. This CDR3 has 14 residues. The ends were cut back, 0 bases at V and 8 bases at J, with 16 bases in the middle. Germline V lookup: CDR1 SQVTM, CDR2 ANQGSEA. CDR3 nucleotide sequence: TGCAGCGTTGAAGATTGGGAGGCTTTACGCGGCTACACCTTC. It encodes CSVEDWEALRGYTF.

The rearrangement uses TRBV5-1 and TRBJ2-1; D is undetermined. Germline V gene lookup returns CDR1 SGHRS and CDR2 YFSETQ. V lost 4 bases, J lost 0 bases, and 14 bases lay in between. CDR3 length: 16 residues. CDR3 loop: CASSIDPLSSYNEQFF. CDR3 in DNA: TGCGCCAGCAGCATAGACCCTCTGAGCTCCTACAATGAGCAGTTCTTC. The whole variable domain, filled in from reference TRBV5-1 and TRBJ2-1, reads KAGVTQTPRYLIKTRGQQVTLSCSPISGHRSVSWYQQTPGQGLQFLFEYFSETQRNKGNFPGRFSGRQFSNSRSEMNVSTLELGDSALYLCASSIDPLSSYNEQFFGPGTRLTVL.

The CDR3 DNA reads as TGTGCCTGGAGTTTACAGTACCGGGAGACCCAGTACTTC. This sequence encodes CAWSLQYRETQYF. This sequence joins TRBV30 and TRBJ2-5; D not certain. CDR3 size: 13 residues. V was pared by 2 bases and J by 5 bases, with 12 bases between. Germline-derived CDR1 and CDR2 are GTSNPN and SVGIG (reference sequence).

V gene TRBV7-9 combines with J gene TRBJ2-1; 9 bases map to TRBD2. CDR3 length: 15 amino acids. Germline V gene data show CDR1 as SEHNR and CDR2 as FQNEAQ (reference sequence). The ends lost 5 bases at V and 4 bases at J; junction bases unmatched: 6. The CDR3 loop reads CASSPGLARYNEQFF. The CDR3 nucleotides read TGTGCCAGCAGCCCCGGACTAGCGAGATACAATGAGCAGTTCTTC. The full variable domain, rest sourced from reference TRBV7-9 and TRBJ2-1, is DTGVSQNPRHKITKRGQNVTFRCDPISEHNRLYWYRQTLGQGPEFLTYFQNEAQLEKSRLLSDRFSAERPKGSFSTLEIQRTEQGDSAMYLCASSPGLARYNEQFFGPGTRLTVL.

The chain uses TRBV28 and TRBJ2-7; 8 bases align to TRBD1. This CDR3 contains 15 residues. CDR1 and CDR2 (germline): MDHEN, SYDVKM. V was clipped by 3 bases and J by 5 bases; unmatched bases: 9. The CDR3 sequence is CASSLLDRDGNEQYF. Written as DNA, the CDR3 is TGTGCCAGCAGTTTGTTGGACAGGGACGGCAACGAGCAGTACTTC.